The clone carrying this TCR beta chain has a count of ten or more. Time point given: longitudinal time-point 1 (baseline). The cDNA was synthesized by 5'RACE incorporating 10-nucleotide random UMIs. TCRdb reanalysed the 5' RACE reads using MiXCR and keeps one entry per CDR3 protein. The table includes 64,000 or so distinct CDR3 sequences, 10% detected once. The data stem from a study of neurological immune-mediated disorders. The CDR3 spans 12 residues. The germline gives CDR1 MGHRA, CDR2 YSYEKL. Trimming took 0 bases from V and 15 from J, leaving 12 bases between them. The chain couples TRBV4-1 to TRBJ2-1; D unresolved. The clonotype originates from a man aged 25 to 40 in good health. The sample taken for sequencing was PBMCs. CDR3 sequence: CASSQDRQPGFF. CDR3 nucleotides: TGCGCCAGCAGCCAAGATCGTCAGCCTGGGTTCTTC.